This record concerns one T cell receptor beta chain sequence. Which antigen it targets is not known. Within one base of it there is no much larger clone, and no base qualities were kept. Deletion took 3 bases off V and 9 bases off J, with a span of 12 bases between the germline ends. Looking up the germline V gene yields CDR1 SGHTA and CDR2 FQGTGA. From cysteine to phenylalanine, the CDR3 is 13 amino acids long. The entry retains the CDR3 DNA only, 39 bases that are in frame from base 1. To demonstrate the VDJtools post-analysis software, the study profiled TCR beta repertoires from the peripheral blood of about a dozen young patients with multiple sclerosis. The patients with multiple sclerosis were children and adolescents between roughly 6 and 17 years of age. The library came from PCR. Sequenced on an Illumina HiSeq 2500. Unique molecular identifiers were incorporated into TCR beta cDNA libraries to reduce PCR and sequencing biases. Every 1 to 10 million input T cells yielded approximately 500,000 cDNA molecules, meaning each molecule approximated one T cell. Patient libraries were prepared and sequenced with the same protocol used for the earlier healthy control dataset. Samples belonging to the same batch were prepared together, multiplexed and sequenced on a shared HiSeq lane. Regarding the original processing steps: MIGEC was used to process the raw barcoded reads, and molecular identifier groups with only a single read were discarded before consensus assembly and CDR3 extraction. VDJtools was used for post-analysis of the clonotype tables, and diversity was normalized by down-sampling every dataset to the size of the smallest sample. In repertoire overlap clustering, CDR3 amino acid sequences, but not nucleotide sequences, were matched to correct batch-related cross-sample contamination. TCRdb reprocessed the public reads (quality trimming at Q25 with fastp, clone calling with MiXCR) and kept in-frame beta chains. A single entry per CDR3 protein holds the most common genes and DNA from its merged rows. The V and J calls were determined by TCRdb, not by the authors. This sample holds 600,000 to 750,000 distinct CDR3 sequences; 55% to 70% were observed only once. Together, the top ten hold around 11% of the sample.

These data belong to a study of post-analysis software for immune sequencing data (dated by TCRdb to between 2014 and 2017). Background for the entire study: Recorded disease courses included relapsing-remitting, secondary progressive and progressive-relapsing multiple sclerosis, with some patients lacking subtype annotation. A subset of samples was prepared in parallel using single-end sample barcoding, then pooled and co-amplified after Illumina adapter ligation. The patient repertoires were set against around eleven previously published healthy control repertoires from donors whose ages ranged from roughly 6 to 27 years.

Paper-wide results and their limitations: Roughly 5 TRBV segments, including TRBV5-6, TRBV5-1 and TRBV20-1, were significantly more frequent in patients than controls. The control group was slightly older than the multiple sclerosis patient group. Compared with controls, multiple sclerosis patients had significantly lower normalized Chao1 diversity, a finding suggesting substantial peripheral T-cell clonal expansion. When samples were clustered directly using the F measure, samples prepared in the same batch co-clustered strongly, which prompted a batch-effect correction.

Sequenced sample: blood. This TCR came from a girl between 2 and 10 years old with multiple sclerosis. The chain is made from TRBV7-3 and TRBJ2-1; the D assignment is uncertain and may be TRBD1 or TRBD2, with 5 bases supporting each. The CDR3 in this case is CASSLGERGEQFF. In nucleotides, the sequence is TGTGCCAGCAGCTTGGGGGAGAGGGGTGAGCAGTTCTTC.